This T cell receptor (beta chain) was identified during a study of T cell changes during pregnancy in multiple sclerosis (dated by TCRdb to between 2018 and 2020). Looking at the study overall: Changes in the T cell repertoire over the course of pregnancy were examined in this study in women with multiple sclerosis.

Worth noting for this clone: Its antigen target is currently unknown. No much larger clone is present one base from it, and per-base qualities are unavailable.

From the cysteine through the phenylalanine, the CDR3 covers 14 amino acids. CDR3 DNA only is kept here, 42 bases in frame from base 1. Sequences MDHEN (CDR1) and SYDVKM (CDR2) are obtained from the germline V gene. Trimming takes 4 bases from V and 3 bases from J, and the germline ends sit 10 bases apart. The receptor library was made with the immunoSEQ multiplex PCR assay. TCRdb holds this immuneACCESS table with in-frame rearrangements only. Some clones are missing; in checked studies, unresolved V genes explain under half, and the rest has no known cause. Recorded for this sample are approximately 96,000 clones; under 95% of them occurred a single time. Together, the top ten hold about 2% of the sample.

This sequence uses TRBV28 and TRBJ1-3; no D gene call is confident. Sequencing was performed on peripheral blood, taken after pregnancy. This TCR derives from a female donor in good health, enrolled as a control in a pregnancy study. The sequence in DNA is TGTGCCAGCAGTTGGGGAGGTAGTGGAAACACCATATATTTT. It codes for CASSWGGSGNTIYF. With the portions outside the CDR3 filled from the reference TRBV28 and TRBJ1-3 genes, the complete variable region becomes DVKVTQSSRYLVKRTGEKVFLECVQDMDHENMFWYRQDPGLGLRLIYFSYDVKMKEKGDIPEGYSVSREKKERFSLILESASTNQTSMYLCASSWGGSGNTIYFGEGSWLTVV.